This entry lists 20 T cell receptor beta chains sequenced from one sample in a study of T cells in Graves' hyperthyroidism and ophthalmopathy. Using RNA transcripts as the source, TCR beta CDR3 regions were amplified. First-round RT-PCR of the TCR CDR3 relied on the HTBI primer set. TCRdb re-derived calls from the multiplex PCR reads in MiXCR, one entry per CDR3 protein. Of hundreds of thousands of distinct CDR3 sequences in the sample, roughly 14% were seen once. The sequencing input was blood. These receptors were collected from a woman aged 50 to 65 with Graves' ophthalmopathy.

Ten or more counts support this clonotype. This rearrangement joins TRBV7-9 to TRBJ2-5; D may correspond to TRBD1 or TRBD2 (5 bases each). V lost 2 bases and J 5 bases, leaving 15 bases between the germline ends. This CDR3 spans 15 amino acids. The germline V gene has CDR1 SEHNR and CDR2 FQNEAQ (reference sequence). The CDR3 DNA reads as TGTGCCAGCAGCTTAAGATCGGGGCGTTGGGAGACCCAGTACTTC. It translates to CASSLRSGRWETQYF.

Here the CDR3 reads CASSVGQYLNTEAFF. The CDR3, as DNA: TGTGCCAGCAGCGTAGGACAGTACCTGAACACTGAAGCTTTCTTT. This chain joins TRBV9 and TRBJ1-1, with D tentatively TRBD1 (5 bases). V was clipped by 0 bases and J by 0 bases, with 9 bases between them. Germline CDR1 SGDLS, CDR2 YYNGEE. This CDR3 comprises 15 residues.

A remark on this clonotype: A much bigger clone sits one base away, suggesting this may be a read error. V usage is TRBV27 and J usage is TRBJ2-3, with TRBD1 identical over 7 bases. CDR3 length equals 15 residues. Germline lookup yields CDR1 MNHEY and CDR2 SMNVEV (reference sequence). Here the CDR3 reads CVSRLPGQFTDTQYF. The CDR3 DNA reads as TGTGTCAGCAGGCTACCGGGACAGTTCACAGATACGCAGTATTTT.

DNA of the CDR3: TGTGCCAGTAGTCTCTGGGGGGGGGACAATGAGCAGTTCTTC. It encodes CASSLWGGDNEQFF. The chain combines TRBV19 with TRBJ2-1; 7 bases fit TRBD2. The CDR3 covers 14 residues. Germline V gene lookup returns CDR1 LNHDA and CDR2 SQIVND (reference sequence). Trimming cost V 5 bases and J 5 bases; bases outside gene matches: 6.

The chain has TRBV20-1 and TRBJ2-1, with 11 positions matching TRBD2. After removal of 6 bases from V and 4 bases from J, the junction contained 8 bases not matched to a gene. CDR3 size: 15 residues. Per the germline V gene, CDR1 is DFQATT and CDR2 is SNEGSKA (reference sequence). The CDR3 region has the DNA TGCAGTGCCACCCAACTAGCGGGAGAGTACAATGAGCAGTTCTTC. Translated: CSATQLAGEYNEQFF.

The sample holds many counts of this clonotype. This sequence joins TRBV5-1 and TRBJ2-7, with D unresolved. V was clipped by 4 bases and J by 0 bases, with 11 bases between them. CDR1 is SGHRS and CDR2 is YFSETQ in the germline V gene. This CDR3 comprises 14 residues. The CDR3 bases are TGCGCCAGCAGCCCCCAGCGTAACTCCTACGAGCAGTACTTC. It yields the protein CASSPQRNSYEQYF.

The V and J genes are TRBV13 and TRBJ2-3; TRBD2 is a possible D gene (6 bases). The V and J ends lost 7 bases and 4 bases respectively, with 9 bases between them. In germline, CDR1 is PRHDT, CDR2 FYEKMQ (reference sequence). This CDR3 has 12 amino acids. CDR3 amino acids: CASTGDSDTQYF. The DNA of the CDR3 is TGTGCCAGCACGGGGGACTCAGATACGCAGTATTTT.

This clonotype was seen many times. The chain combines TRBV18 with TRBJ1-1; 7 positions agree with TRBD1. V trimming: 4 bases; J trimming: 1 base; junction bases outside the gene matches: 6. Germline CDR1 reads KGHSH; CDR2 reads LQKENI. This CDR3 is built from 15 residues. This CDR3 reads CASSLGQDPNTEAFF. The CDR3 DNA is TGTGCCAGCTCACTAGGACAGGACCCGAACACTGAAGCTTTCTTT.

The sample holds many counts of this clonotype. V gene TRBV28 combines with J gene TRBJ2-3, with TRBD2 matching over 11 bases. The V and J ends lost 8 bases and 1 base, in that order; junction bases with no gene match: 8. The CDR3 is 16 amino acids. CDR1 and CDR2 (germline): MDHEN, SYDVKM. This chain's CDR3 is CASPPSGGRRTDTQYF. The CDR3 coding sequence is TGTGCCAGCCCCCCTAGCGGGGGGCGGCGCACAGATACGCAGTATTTT.

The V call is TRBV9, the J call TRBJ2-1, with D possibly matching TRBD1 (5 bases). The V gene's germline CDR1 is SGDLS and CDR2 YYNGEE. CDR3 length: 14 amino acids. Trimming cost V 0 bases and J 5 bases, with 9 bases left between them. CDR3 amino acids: CASSVGDRHNEQFF. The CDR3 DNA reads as TGTGCCAGCAGCGTAGGAGACAGACACAATGAGCAGTTCTTC.

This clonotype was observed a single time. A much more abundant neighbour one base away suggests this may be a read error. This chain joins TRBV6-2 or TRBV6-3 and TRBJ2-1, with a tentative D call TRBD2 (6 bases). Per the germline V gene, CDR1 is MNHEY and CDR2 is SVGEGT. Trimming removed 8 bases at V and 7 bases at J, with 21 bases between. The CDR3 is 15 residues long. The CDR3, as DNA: TGTGCCAGCCGTGGCAACCGACTAGTCGGGAATGAGCAGTTCTTC. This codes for CASRGNRLVGNEQFF.

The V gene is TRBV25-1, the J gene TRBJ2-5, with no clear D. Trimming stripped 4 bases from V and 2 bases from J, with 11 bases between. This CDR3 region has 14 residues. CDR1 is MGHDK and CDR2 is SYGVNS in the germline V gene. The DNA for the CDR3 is TGTGCCAGCAGTGGGTACGTAACACAAGAGACCCAGTACTTC. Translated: CASSGYVTQETQYF.

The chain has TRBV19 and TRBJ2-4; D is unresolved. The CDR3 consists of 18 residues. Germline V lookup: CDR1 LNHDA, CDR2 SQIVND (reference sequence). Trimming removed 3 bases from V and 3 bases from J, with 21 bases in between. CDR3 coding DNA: TGTGCCAGTAGTATGAACTACGGGTTAGGTAGTGTCAAAAACATTCAGTACTTC. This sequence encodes CASSMNYGLGSVKNIQYF.

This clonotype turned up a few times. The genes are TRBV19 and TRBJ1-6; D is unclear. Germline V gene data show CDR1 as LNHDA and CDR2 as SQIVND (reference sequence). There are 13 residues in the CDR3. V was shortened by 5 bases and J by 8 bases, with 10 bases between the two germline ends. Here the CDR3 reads CASSYVRDSPLHF. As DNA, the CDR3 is TGTGCCAGTAGTTACGTAAGGGATTCACCCCTCCACTTT.

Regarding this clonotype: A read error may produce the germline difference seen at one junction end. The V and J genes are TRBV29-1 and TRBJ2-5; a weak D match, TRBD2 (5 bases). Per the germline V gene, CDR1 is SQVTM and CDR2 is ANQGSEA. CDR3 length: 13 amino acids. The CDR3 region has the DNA TGCAACGTTGAAGTCAATAGAGGGGAGACCCAGTACTTC. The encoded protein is CNVEVNRGETQYF.

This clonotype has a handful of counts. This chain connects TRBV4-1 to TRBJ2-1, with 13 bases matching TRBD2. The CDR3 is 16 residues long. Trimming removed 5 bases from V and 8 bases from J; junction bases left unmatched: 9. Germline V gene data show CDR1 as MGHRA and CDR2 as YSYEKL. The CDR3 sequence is CASSRLAGGSGHEQFF. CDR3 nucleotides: TGCGCCAGCAGCAGACTAGCGGGAGGATCGGGGCATGAGCAGTTCTTC.

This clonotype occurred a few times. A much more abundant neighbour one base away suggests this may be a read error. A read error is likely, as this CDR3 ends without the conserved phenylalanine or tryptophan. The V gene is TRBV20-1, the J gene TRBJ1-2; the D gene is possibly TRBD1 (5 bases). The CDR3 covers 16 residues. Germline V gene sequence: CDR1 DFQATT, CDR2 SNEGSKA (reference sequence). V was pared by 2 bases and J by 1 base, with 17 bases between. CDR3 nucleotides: TGCAGTGCTAGATCCGTAAGCAGGGAGCGTAACTATGGCTACACCCTC. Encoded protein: CSARSVSRERNYGYTL.

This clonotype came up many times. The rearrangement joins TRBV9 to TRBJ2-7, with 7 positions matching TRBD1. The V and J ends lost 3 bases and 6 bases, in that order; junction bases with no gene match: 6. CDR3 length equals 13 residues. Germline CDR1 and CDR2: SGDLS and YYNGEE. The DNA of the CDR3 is TGTGCCAGCAGCGACGGACAGGCTTCCGAGCAGTACTTC. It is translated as CASSDGQASEQYF. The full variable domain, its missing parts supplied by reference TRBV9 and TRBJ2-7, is DSGVTQTPKHLITATGQRVTLRCSPRSGDLSVYWYQQSLDQGLQFLIQYYNGEERAKGNILERFSAQQFPDLHSELNLSSLELGDSALYFCASSDGQASEQYFGPGTRLTVT.

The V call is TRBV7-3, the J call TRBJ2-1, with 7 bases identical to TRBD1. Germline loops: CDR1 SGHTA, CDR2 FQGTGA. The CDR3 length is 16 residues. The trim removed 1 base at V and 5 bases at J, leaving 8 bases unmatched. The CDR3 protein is CASSLMGDRDHNEQFF. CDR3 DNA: TGTGCCAGCAGCTTAATGGGAGACAGGGACCACAATGAGCAGTTCTTC.

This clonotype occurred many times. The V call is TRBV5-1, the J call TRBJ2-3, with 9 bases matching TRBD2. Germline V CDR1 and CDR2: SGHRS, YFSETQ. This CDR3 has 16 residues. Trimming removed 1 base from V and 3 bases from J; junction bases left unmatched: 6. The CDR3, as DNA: TGCGCCAGCAGCTTGTTCGCGGGAGGGCTAACAGATACGCAGTATTTT. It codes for CASSLFAGGLTDTQYF.